A selection of T cell receptor beta chains follows, all from one sample in a study of T cells in Graves' hyperthyroidism and ophthalmopathy. TCRdb re-called the multiplex PCR reads through MiXCR, storing one row per CDR3 protein. Of roughly 510,000 distinct CDR3 sequences in the sample, more than 20% were seen once. Sequences were obtained from blood. The receptors derive from a young man with Graves' hyperthyroidism. Each CDR3 is given with its conserved first and last residue. Fields, in order: D gene, J gene, clone size, V gene, CDR3 DNA, CDR3 protein. A D gene is named only where the DNA matches it firmly. Expanded clones get a size class; other rows say once, few or many, or leave the size out.

>NA|TRBJ1-2|many|TRBV12-3/TRBV12-4
TGTGCCAGCAGCGACATCTCAGCTAACTATGGCTACACCTTC
CASSDISANYGYTF
>NA|TRBJ1-5|once|TRBV6-5
TGTGCCAGCAGTTACGGGGGGGACGGTCAGCCCCAGCATTTT
CASSYGGDGQPQHF
>NA|TRBJ1-5|many|TRBV19
TGTGCCAGTGGGAGAGAGACACGGCCCAATCAGCCCCAGCATTTT
CASGRETRPNQPQHF
>TRBD2|TRBJ2-7|NA|TRBV29-1
TGCAGCGCCGGGGGGGGCGAGAGCTACGAGCAGTACTTC
CSAGGGESYEQYF
>NA|TRBJ1-1|NA|TRBV27
TGTGCCAGCAGTTTATCGACCGCGACCGAAGCTTTCTTT
CASSLSTATEAFF
>NA|TRBJ2-5|many|TRBV18
TGTGCCAGCTCACCACCGAGTCAGGGGACCCAGTACTTC
CASSPPSQGTQYF
>TRBD1|TRBJ2-2|NA|TRBV5-1
TGCGCCAGCAGCAAGACAGGGGTGGTCGGGGAGCTGTTTTTT
CASSKTGVVGELFF
>TRBD1|TRBJ1-2|many|TRBV5-4
TGTGCCAGCAGCTTAGGTTCCGACAGGGCTGGCTACACCTTC
CASSLGSDRAGYTF
>NA|TRBJ1-5|many|TRBV9
TGTGCCAGCAGCGATGGGACCTATAGCAATCAGCCCCAGCATTTT
CASSDGTYSNQPQHF
>NA|TRBJ2-7|few|TRBV12-3/TRBV12-4
TGTGCCAGCAGGGGGGACCTGAACGAGCAGTACTTC
CASRGDLNEQYF
>TRBD1|TRBJ1-5|many|TRBV12-3/TRBV12-4
TGTGCCAGCAGTTTAGAGGACAGGGGTGGTCAGCCCCAGCATTTT
CASSLEDRGGQPQHF
>NA|TRBJ1-5|few|TRBV12-3/TRBV12-4
TGTGCCAGCAGTTTAGCCGGGAGGCCCCAGCATTTT
CASSLAGRPQHF
>NA|TRBJ1-2|NA|TRBV20-1
TGCAGTGTAGTCCAGGAGCGGGAGGGCTACACCTTC
CSVVQEREGYTF
>NA|TRBJ2-2|NA|TRBV5-1
TGCGCCAGCAGCCCCGGGACACTTAACACCGGGGAGCTGTTTTTT
CASSPGTLNTGELFF
>NA|TRBJ2-5|many|TRBV13
TGTGCCAGCAGCTTAGAGGCCTCGGGAGAGACCCAGTACTTC
CASSLEASGETQYF
>TRBD1|TRBJ2-7|few|TRBV2
TGTGCCAGCAGTGAAGCGCGTCTTCTGACAGGGGGAAGCTACGAGCAGTACTTC
CASSEARLLTGGSYEQYF
>NA|TRBJ2-7|NA|TRBV25-1
TGTGCCAGCAGTGATAGGGAGTTCGAGCAGTACTTC
CASSDREFEQYF
>NA|TRBJ2-5|many|TRBV24-1
TGTGCCACCAGCAACGGGGCAGGCCAGCGACCAAGAGATACCCAGTACTTC
CATSNGAGQRPRDTQYF
>TRBD2|TRBJ2-7|many|TRBV12-3/TRBV12-4
TGTGCCAGCAGTAGAGGACTAGCGGGGGGGCCGGGATCCTACGAGCAGTACTTC
CASSRGLAGGPGSYEQYF
>NA|TRBJ2-7|NA|TRBV6-5
TGTGCCAGCCGTTACCCCGAAACCGGGGGCGAGCAGTACTTC
CASRYPETGGEQYF
>TRBD2|TRBJ2-7|NA|TRBV12-3/TRBV12-4
TGTGCCTGTGCGGCGGGAGGCGCCGAGCAGTACTTC
CACAAGGAEQYF
>TRBD1|TRBJ1-1|few|TRBV11-3
TGTGCCAGCACTACGACAGGGGGCCGCAGGGCTTTCTTT
CASTTTGGRRAFF
>TRBD1|TRBJ1-3|NA|TRBV6-1
TGTGCCAGCGCCCGGGACAGGGGGGGAAACACCATATATTTT
CASARDRGGNTIYF
>NA|TRBJ1-6|many|TRBV28
TGTGCCAGCAGTTTCAGGCGGGTTAGCAATTCACCCCTCCACTTT
CASSFRRVSNSPLHF
>TRBD1|TRBJ1-5|NA|TRBV6-2/TRBV6-3
TGTGCCAGCAGTTACTCGGACAGGGATCATCAGCCCCAGCATTTT
CASSYSDRDHQPQHF
>NA|TRBJ2-2|many|TRBV6-2/TRBV6-3
TGTGCCAGTCGGGTTTCCGGGGAGCTGTTTTTT
CASRVSGELFF
>NA|TRBJ2-7|NA|TRBV28
TGTGCCAGCAGGTCGTGGGGGCCCACCTACGAGCAGTACTTC
CASRSWGPTYEQYF
>TRBD1|TRBJ2-4|many|TRBV2
TGTGCCAGCAGACAGGGGTTAGCCAAAAACATTCAGTACTTC
CASRQGLAKNIQYF
>NA|TRBJ1-2|many|TRBV20-1
TGCAGTGCTAGGCCAGGAACTAACTATGGCTACACCTTC
CSARPGTNYGYTF
>TRBD1|TRBJ2-2|NA|TRBV12-5
TGTGCTAGTGGCCCTCCGACAGGGGGACCCGGGGAGCTGTTTTTT
CASGPPTGGPGELFF
>TRBD2|TRBJ2-5|NA|TRBV7-2
TGTGCCAGCAGCCAGGGAACTAGCGGGAGTTCAGAGACCCAGTACTTC
CASSQGTSGSSETQYF
>NA|TRBJ2-7|NA|TRBV3-1
TGTGCCAGCAGCCATAAGGCAGGGAACCTAATTACCTACGAGCAGTACTTC
CASSHKAGNLITYEQYF
>NA|TRBJ1-2|NA|TRBV10-3
TGTGCCATCAGTTGGGACCGGAACTATGGCTACACCTTC
CAISWDRNYGYTF
>TRBD2|TRBJ2-5|many|TRBV29-1
TGCAGCGTTGAAGATGCGGGGGGGGAGACCCAGTACTTC
CSVEDAGGETQYF
>NA|TRBJ1-5|few|TRBV27
TGTGCCAGCAGTCCCCTGGGTGTGAAGAATCAGCCCCAGCATTTT
CASSPLGVKNQPQHF
>NA|TRBJ1-2|many|TRBV12-3/TRBV12-4
TGTGCCAGCAGTTATGGTCTCGGCTACACCTTC
CASSYGLGYTF
>NA|TRBJ2-3|many|TRBV24-1
TGTGCCACCAGTGCCGCAGATACGCAGTATTTT
CATSAADTQYF
>NA|TRBJ1-5|many|TRBV2
TGTGCCAGCAGGCTGACCGGGGGGCAACCCCAGCATTTT
CASRLTGGQPQHF
>NA|TRBJ1-1|once|TRBV11-2
TGTGCCAGCAGCTTTACTCCGGGGAACACTGAAGCTTTCTTT
CASSFTPGNTEAFF
>TRBD1|TRBJ2-4|many|TRBV2
TGTGCCAGCATCCCGAGGGGACAGGACAAAAACATTCAGTACTTC
CASIPRGQDKNIQYF
>NA|TRBJ1-1|few|TRBV2
TGTACCAGCAGTGGGGGAAGGAACACTGAAGCTTTCTTT
CTSSGGRNTEAFF
>TRBD1|TRBJ2-1|NA|TRBV2
TGTGCCAGCAGTACCCCGGGACAGGGGTCTGAGCAGTTCTTC
CASSTPGQGSEQFF
>NA|TRBJ1-2|NA|TRBV6-5
TGTGCCAGCAGTTTGGGACCGTCGTCTAACTATGGCTACACCTTC
CASSLGPSSNYGYTF
>NA|TRBJ1-1|many|TRBV12-3/TRBV12-4
TGTGCCAGCAATCTGGACTGGAACACTGAAGCTTTCTTT
CASNLDWNTEAFF
>NA|TRBJ1-1|many|TRBV6-5
TGTGCCAGCAGTTCTGGCTTTGAGTACACTGAAGCTTTCTTT
CASSSGFEYTEAFF
>NA|TRBJ1-3|many|TRBV28
TGTGCCAGCACCGAAGAGGCTAGGTGGTCTGGAAACACCATATATTTT
CASTEEARWSGNTIYF
>TRBD1|TRBJ1-1|NA|TRBV12-3/TRBV12-4
TGTGCCAGCAGGACAGGGGTAGCCACTGAAGCTTTCTTT
CASRTGVATEAFF
>TRBD2|TRBJ2-5|many|TRBV9
TGTGCCAGCAGCGTAGGTCCAGCTGGGGCGGGAGCCCAAGAGACCCAGTACTTC
CASSVGPAGAGAQETQYF
>NA|TRBJ1-1|NA|TRBV12-3/TRBV12-4
TGTGCCAGTCGATTCTACACGGGTGAAGCTTTCTTT
CASRFYTGEAFF